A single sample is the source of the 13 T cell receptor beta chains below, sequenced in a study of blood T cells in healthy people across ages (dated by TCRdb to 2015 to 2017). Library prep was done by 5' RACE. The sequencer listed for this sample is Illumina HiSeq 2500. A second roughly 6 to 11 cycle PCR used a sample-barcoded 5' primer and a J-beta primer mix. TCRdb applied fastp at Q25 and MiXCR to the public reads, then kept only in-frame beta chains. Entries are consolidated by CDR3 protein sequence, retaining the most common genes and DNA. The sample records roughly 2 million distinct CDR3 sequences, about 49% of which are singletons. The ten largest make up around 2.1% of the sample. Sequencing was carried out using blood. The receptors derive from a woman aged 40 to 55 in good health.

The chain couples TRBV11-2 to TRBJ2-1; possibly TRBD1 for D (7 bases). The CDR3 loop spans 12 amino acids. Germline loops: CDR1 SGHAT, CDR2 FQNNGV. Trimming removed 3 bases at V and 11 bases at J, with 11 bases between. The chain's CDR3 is CASSFGGGQQFF. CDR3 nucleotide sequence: TGTGCCAGCAGCTTCGGAGGGGGCCAGCAGTTCTTC.

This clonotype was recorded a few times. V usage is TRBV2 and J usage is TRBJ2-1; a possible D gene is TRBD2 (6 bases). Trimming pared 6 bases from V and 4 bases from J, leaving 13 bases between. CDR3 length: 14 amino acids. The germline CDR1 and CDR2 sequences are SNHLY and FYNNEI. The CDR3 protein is CASSAGRTYNEQFF. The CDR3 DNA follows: TGTGCCAGCAGCGCGGGACGGACGTACAATGAGCAGTTCTTC.

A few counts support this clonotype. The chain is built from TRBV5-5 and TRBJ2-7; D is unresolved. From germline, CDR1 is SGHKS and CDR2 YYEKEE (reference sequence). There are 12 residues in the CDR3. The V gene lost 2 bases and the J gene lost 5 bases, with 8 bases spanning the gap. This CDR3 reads CASSFHQNEQYF. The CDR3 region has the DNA TGTGCCAGCAGCTTTCATCAGAACGAGCAGTACTTC.

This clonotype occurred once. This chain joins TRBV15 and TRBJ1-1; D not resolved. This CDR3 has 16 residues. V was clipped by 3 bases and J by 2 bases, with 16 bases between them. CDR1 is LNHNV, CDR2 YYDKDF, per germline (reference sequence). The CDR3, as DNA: TGTGCCACCAGCAGCCGCCGATTCCGGGGAAACACTGAAGCTTTCTTT. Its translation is CATSSRRFRGNTEAFF.

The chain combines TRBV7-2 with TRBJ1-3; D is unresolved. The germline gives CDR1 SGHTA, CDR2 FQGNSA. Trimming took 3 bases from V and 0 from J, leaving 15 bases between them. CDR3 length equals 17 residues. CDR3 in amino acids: CASSFSLTGYSGNTIYF. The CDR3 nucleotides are TGTGCCAGCAGCTTTTCACTTACGGGATACTCTGGAAACACCATATATTTT.

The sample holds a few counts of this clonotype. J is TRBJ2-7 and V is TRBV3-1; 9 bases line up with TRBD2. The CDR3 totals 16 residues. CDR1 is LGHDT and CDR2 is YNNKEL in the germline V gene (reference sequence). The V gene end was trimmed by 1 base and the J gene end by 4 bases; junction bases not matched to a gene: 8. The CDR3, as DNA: TGTGCCAGCAGCCAAGGTAAAGGACTAGCGACATACGAGCAGTACTTC. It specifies CASSQGKGLATYEQYF.

CDR3 sequence reads: CASSSTPGLYNEQFF. CDR3 in DNA: TGTGCCAGCAGCTCAACTCCGGGACTGTACAATGAGCAGTTCTTC. V gene TRBV7-2 combines with J gene TRBJ2-1, with D tentatively TRBD2 (6 bases). Germline V lookup: CDR1 SGHTA, CDR2 FQGNSA. Trimming left V 4 bases short and J 4 bases short, with 14 bases between. The CDR3 contains 15 residues. The variable domain in full, completed from reference TRBV7-2 and TRBJ2-1, reads GAGVSQSPSNKVTEKGKDVELRCDPISGHTALYWYRQSLGQGLEFLIYFQGNSAPDKSGLPSDRFSAERTGGSVSTLTIQRTQQEDSAVYLCASSSTPGLYNEQFFGPGTRLTVL.

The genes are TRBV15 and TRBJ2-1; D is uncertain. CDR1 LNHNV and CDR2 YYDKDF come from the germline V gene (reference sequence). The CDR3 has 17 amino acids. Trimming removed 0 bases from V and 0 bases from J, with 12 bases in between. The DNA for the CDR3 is TGTGCCACCAGCAGAGATTTAGGGCTGAGCTCCTACAATGAGCAGTTCTTC. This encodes CATSRDLGLSSYNEQFF.

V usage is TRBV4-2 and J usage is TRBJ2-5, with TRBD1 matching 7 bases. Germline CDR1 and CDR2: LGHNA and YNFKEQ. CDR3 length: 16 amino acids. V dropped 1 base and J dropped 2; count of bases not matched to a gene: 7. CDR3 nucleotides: TGTGCCAGCAGCCAAGTCCCAACGACAGGGCAAGAGACCCAGTACTTC. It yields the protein CASSQVPTTGQETQYF.

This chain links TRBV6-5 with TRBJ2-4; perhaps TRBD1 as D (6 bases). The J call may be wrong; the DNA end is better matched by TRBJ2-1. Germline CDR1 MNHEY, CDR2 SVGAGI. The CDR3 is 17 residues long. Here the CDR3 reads CASSSPSGAGATYEQFF. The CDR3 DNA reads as TGTGCCAGCAGTTCCCCTTCTGGGGCAGGGGCCACCTACGAGCAGTTCTTC.

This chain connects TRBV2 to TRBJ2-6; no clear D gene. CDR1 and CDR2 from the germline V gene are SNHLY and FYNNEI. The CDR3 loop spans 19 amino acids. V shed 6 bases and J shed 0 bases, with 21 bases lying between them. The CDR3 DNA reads TGTGCCAGCAGCGAAACCCTAGGACCCCGCAACTCTGGGGCCAACGTCCTGACTTTC. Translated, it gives CASSETLGPRNSGANVLTF.

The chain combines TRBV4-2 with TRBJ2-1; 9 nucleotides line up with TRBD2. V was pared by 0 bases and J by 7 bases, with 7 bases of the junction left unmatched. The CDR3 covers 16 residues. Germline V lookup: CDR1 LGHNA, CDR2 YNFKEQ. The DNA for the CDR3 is TGTGCCAGCAGCCAAGAACTCGCGGGGGGGCCGAATGAGCAGTTCTTC. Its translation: CASSQELAGGPNEQFF.

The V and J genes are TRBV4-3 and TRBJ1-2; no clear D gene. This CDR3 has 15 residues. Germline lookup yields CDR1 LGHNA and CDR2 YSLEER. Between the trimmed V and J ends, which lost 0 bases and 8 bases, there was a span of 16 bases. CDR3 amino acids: CASSQDIGGQRGYTF. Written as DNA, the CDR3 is TGCGCCAGCAGCCAAGATATCGGCGGCCAACGGGGCTACACCTTC.